A selection of T cell receptor beta chains follows, all from one sample in a study of radiation and T cells in renal cell carcinoma. Some clones are missing from TCRdb's copy, which holds only in-frame ones; the method was immunoSEQ multiplex PCR. The sample has tens of thousands of clones, 82% seen once. The sample consisted of blood, taken from a patient whose treatment included radiotherapy and nephrectomy. The source of these receptors is a man aged 60 to 69 with renal cell carcinoma. Both conserved end residues are part of each CDR3. Fields, in order: V gene, clone size, J gene, D gene, CDR3 DNA, CDR3 protein. A D gene is named only where the DNA matches it firmly. Some rows mark clone size as missing; the rest say once, few, many or name a class of expanded clone.

TRBV7-8	once	TRBJ2-5	NA	TGTGCCAGCAGCTTGGGCCGGGTAGGGAGGGAGACCCAGTACTTC	CASSLGRVGRETQYF
TRBV5-6	NA	TRBJ2-3	TRBD2	TGTGCCAGCAGACATAGCGGGAGGGCCCAAGATACGCAGTATTTT	CASRHSGRAQDTQYF
TRBV4-3	NA	TRBJ2-1	TRBD2	TGCGCCAGCAGCCAAGTAGCGGGTTCCAACAATGAGCAGTTCTTC	CASSQVAGSNNEQFF
TRBV4-1	NA	TRBJ2-7	NA	TGCGCCAGCAGCCAAGCGGGGGGCCCCTACGAGCAGTACTTC	CASSQAGGPYEQYF
TRBV6-6	NA	TRBJ1-3	NA	TGTGCCAGCAGCACCCCCCCCGGAAACACCATATATTTT	CASSTPPGNTIYF
TRBV4-1	once	TRBJ1-1	TRBD1	TGCGCCAGCAGCTACATCTTCGGGACAGGGGTCGGGATAGCTTTCTTT	CASSYIFGTGVGIAFF
TRBV27	NA	TRBJ2-7	TRBD2	TGTGCCAGCACCGTAGCGGGAGGGGGGGACGAGCAGTACTTC	CASTVAGGGDEQYF
TRBV7-2	few	TRBJ2-5	TRBD2	TGTGCCAGCAGCCCACCAAGAGGCCCGGGACTAGCGAACCAAGAGACCCAGTACTTC	CASSPPRGPGLANQETQYF
TRBV19	NA	TRBJ2-7	NA	TGTGCCAGTAGTATCGCGGTCAGCTCCTACGAGCAGTACTTC	CASSIAVSSYEQYF
TRBV28	NA	TRBJ2-2	TRBD1	TGTGCCAGCAGTCGACAGGGGGCTTTCACCGGGGAGCTGTTTTTT	CASSRQGAFTGELFF